Listed here are 28 T cell receptor beta chains from one sample, sequenced in a study of immune heterogeneity within non-small cell lung tumors. Multiplex PCR amplified TCR beta CDR3 with 32 V and 13 J primers. From the multiplex PCR reads, TCRdb called clonotypes with MiXCR, one entry per CDR3 protein. This sample carries about 16,000 distinct CDR3 sequences, around 28% of them seen once, and the ten largest clones take roughly 5.2%. Template input, which was bulk tumor genomic DNA, totaled roughly 650 ng per sample. Collection of several biopsies per primary tumor, spaced far apart, took place during surgery. The study enrolled patients with untreated, newly diagnosed non-small cell lung cancer who underwent curative surgery. The source material was lung tumor tissue. The receptors here all came from a man aged 40-49 years with non-small cell lung cancer.

To note about this clonotype: This may come from a read error, since a much larger clone is one base off. This chain joins TRBV27 and TRBJ2-3; TRBD2 might be the D (5 bases). This CDR3 spans 15 amino acids. V dropped 2 bases and J dropped 4 bases, with 13 bases sitting between them. The germline CDR1 and CDR2 sequences are MNHEY and SMNVEV (reference sequence). CDR3 in amino acids: CASSLQPAGADTQYF. The DNA of the CDR3 is TGTGCCAGCAGTTTACAACCCGCGGGCGCAGATACGCAGTATTTT.

This clonotype rates as medium-sized. The chain carries TRBV12-3 or TRBV12-4 and TRBJ1-2, with a weak D call TRBD1 (5 bases). Trimming stripped 0 bases from V and 3 bases from J, with 5 bases between. The CDR3 totals 13 residues. The CDR3 sequence is CASSLARDYGYTF. In DNA form, the CDR3 reads TGTGCCAGCAGTTTAGCCAGGGACTATGGCTACACCTTC.

This clonotype came up many times. J is TRBJ1-1 and V is TRBV6-6; perhaps TRBD1 as D (5 bases). The CDR3 totals 14 residues. Germline lookup yields CDR1 MNHNY and CDR2 SVGAGI (reference sequence). Trimming cost V 0 bases and J 2 bases, with 7 bases left between them. The CDR3 spells CASSYSQGNTEAFF. CDR3 DNA sequence: TGTGCCAGCAGTTACTCGCAGGGTAACACTGAAGCTTTCTTT.

This clonotype was observed a few times. The chain couples TRBV20-1 to TRBJ2-1; weak D call: TRBD2 (5 bases). The CDR3 loop spans 15 amino acids. CDR1 and CDR2 (germline): DFQATT, SNEGSKA (reference sequence). Trimming shortened V by 6 bases and J by 8 bases, and 23 bases separated the two germline ends. The CDR3 bases are TGCAGTGCCGTAAAACGGCTAGCCTCACCCCATGAGCAGTTCTTC. As protein: CSAVKRLASPHEQFF.

Sample share makes this clonotype medium-sized. The chain couples TRBV20-1 to TRBJ2-7; TRBD1 matches at 10 bases. The V segment lost 1 base and the J segment 3 bases; nucleotides outside the gene matches: 0. Germline lookup yields CDR1 DFQATT and CDR2 SNEGSKA (reference sequence). This CDR3 is 13 amino acids long. CDR3 nucleotides: TGCAGTGCTAGAGGGACAGGGGGCTACGAGCAGTACTTC. It specifies CSARGTGGYEQYF.

This clonotype was observed many times. This chain connects TRBV6-2 or TRBV6-3 to TRBJ2-1; 8 bases are shared with TRBD2. The V gene end was trimmed by 8 bases and the J gene end by 5 bases; junction bases not matched to a gene: 8. This CDR3 is built from 14 residues. Germline V gives CDR1 MNHEY, CDR2 SVGEGT. The CDR3 loop reads CASRRGVGHNEQFF. As DNA, the CDR3 is TGTGCCAGCCGGCGGGGGGTGGGCCACAATGAGCAGTTCTTC.

On this clonotype: A clone one base away is much larger, so this may be a read error. The chain combines TRBV11-3 with TRBJ2-7; D might be TRBD2 (6 bases). Germline lookup yields CDR1 SGHNT and CDR2 YENEEA. The CDR3 sequence is 13 residues long. V lost 3 bases, J lost 7 bases, and 13 bases lay in between. CDR3 nucleotides: TGTGCCAGCAGCTTCTTCGGGGGTTTGGAGCAGTACTTC. Translating gives CASSFFGGLEQYF. Variable domain in full (rest from reference TRBV11-3 and TRBJ2-7): EAGVVQSPRYKIIEKKQPVAFWCNPISGHNTLYWYLQNLGQGPELLIRYENEEAVDDSQLPKDRFSAERLKGVDSTLKIQPAELGDSAVYLCASSFFGGLEQYFGPGTRLTVT.

In the case of this clonotype: One end of the junction does not line up with germline, which may come from a read error. The chain links TRBV2 to TRBJ1-2; D ambiguous. The V gene's germline CDR1 is SNHLY and CDR2 FYNNEI. The CDR3 is 11 amino acids. The CDR3 reads CARKETGIPLF. CDR3 sequence (DNA): TGTGCCAGGAAAGAGACCGGGATCCCACTCTTC.

In its sample, this clonotype was seen a few times. The germline gene is not matched at one end of the junction; a read error may be the cause. The genes are TRBV18 and TRBJ2-5; D is perhaps TRBD1 (5 bases). Germline V gene data show CDR1 as KGHSH and CDR2 as LQKENI. The CDR3 consists of 14 residues. The CDR3 reads CSSSAARAQETQYF. Here the CDR3 DNA reads TGTTCCAGCTCGGCCGCCAGGGCCCAAGAGACCCAGTACTTC.

The chain uses TRBV28 and TRBJ1-6; TRBD1 agrees at 8 bases. The J segment lost 8 bases and the V segment lost 1 base, leaving 4 bases of the junction unmatched. Germline CDR1 reads MDHEN; CDR2 reads SYDVKM. This CDR3 is 15 amino acids long. CDR3 sequence reads: CASSLSQGAYSPLHF. CDR3 in DNA: TGTGCCAGCAGTTTATCTCAGGGGGCGTATTCACCCCTCCACTTT.

This clonotype was counted at least ten times. This sequence joins TRBV5-1 and TRBJ2-7; tentatively, D is TRBD1 (6 bases). This CDR3 region has 15 residues. Germline-derived CDR1 and CDR2 are SGHRS and YFSETQ. Between the trimmed V and J ends, which lost 0 bases and 6 bases, there was a span of 16 bases. The CDR3 bases are TGCGCCAGCAGCTTGGACCCACAGGGTGGGGCCGAGCAGTACTTC. Translated: CASSLDPQGGAEQYF.

This clonotype is termed medium-sized. The V call is TRBV13, the J call TRBJ1-1, with 10 bases identical to TRBD1. The CDR3 spans 15 residues. J lost 2 bases, V lost 5 bases, and 5 bases had no gene match. Germline-derived CDR1 and CDR2 are PRHDT and FYEKMQ (reference sequence). This CDR3 reads CASSGRQGANTEAFF. The CDR3 bases are TGTGCCAGCAGCGGGAGACAGGGGGCAAACACTGAAGCTTTCTTT.

In its sample, this clonotype is medium-sized. This chain links TRBV3-1 with TRBJ2-2, with D maybe TRBD1 (6 bases). This CDR3 contains 14 residues. The V gene's germline CDR1 is LGHDT and CDR2 YNNKEL (reference sequence). Deletions cut 4 bases from V and 7 bases from J, with 13 bases between. CDR3 nucleotide sequence: TGTGCCAGCAGCCGTAACAGGGCCGGCGGGGAGCTGTTTTTT. This codes for CASSRNRAGGELFF.

Sample share makes this clonotype medium-sized. This rearrangement joins TRBV20-1 to TRBJ2-3, with D tentatively TRBD1 (5 bases). Germline V gene sequence: CDR1 DFQATT, CDR2 SNEGSKA (reference sequence). Trimming cost V 1 base and J 5 bases, with 7 bases left between them. The CDR3 covers 12 residues. CDR3 amino acids: CSARAGQDTQYF. The CDR3 DNA sequence: TGCAGTGCTAGAGCAGGACAAGATACGCAGTATTTT.

A word on this clonotype: A much larger clone lies one base from this, so it may be a read error. This sequence joins TRBV3-1 and TRBJ2-7; TRBD1 agrees at 10 bases. The germline gives CDR1 LGHDT, CDR2 YNNKEL (reference sequence). The CDR3 runs 15 residues. Germline trimming cut 2 bases from V and 4 bases from J; bases unmatched to any gene: 5. The CDR3 coding sequence is TGTGCCAGCAGCCAAACCTGGACAGGGGGATACGAGCAGTACTTC. It codes for CASSQTWTGGYEQYF.

V is TRBV20-1 and J is TRBJ2-1, with a weak D call TRBD2 (6 bases). Germline-derived CDR1 and CDR2 are DFQATT and SNEGSKA (reference sequence). Deletions cut 1 base from V and 9 bases from J, with 13 bases between. The CDR3 consists of 13 residues. The CDR3 nucleotides read TGCAGTGCTAGAGCGCTAGCGACCTTTGAGCAGTTCTTC. The encoded protein is CSARALATFEQFF.

This clonotype was seen at least ten times. CDR3 bases: TGTGCCAGCAGAACCCTCCGGGGCAGGGACGATTCACCCCTCCACTTT. Protein sequence: CASRTLRGRDDSPLHF. J is TRBJ1-6 and V is TRBV6-1, with a possible D match to TRBD1 (5 bases). The ends were cut back, 6 bases at V and 8 bases at J, with 20 bases in the middle. This CDR3 spans 16 amino acids. The V gene's germline CDR1 is MNHNS and CDR2 SASEGT.

The chain employs TRBV2 and TRBJ1-1; a weak D match, TRBD1 (5 bases). This CDR3 region has 14 residues. Germline assignment: CDR1 SNHLY and CDR2 FYNNEI. V was pared by 0 bases and J by 4 bases, with 9 bases between. CDR3 amino acids: CASSEARGGTEAFF. The DNA of the CDR3 is TGTGCCAGCAGTGAAGCGCGGGGGGGCACTGAAGCTTTCTTT.

In its sample, this clonotype was seen many times. The chain links TRBV7-3 to TRBJ2-3; the D gene is possibly TRBD2 (6 bases). The CDR3 has 16 amino acids. V lost 5 bases and J 4 bases, leaving 19 bases between the germline ends. Germline V gives CDR1 SGHTA, CDR2 FQGTGA. The CDR3 coding sequence is TGTGCCAGCAGCCCCCTGGCTCGCGGGAAGGCAGATACGCAGTATTTT. Its protein product is CASSPLARGKADTQYF.

Remarks on this clonotype: A read error is likely, as this CDR3 ends without the conserved phenylalanine or tryptophan. The rearrangement links TRBV30 to TRBJ2-2; D unclear. Germline V CDR1 and CDR2: GTSNPN, SVGIG (reference sequence). The CDR3 is 14 residues long. CDR3 in amino acids: CAWSAGLNTGELFS. The CDR3 nucleotides are TGTGCCTGGAGTGCGGGCTTGAACACCGGCGAGCTGTTTTCT.

The chain links TRBV11-3 to TRBJ2-5; maybe TRBD2 (5 bases). The length of the CDR3 is 12 residues. Per germline, CDR1 SGHNT and CDR2 YENEEA. Trimming shortened V by 5 bases and J by 3 bases, and 7 bases separated the two germline ends. The CDR3 DNA reads as TGTGCCAGCAGCCAACTAGAAGAGACCCAGTACTTC. Its translation is CASSQLEETQYF.

Comments on this clonotype: A clone one base away is much larger, so this may be a read error. The J gene is TRBJ2-7, the V gene TRBV20-1; the match to TRBD1 covers 10 bases. Germline assignment: CDR1 DFQATT and CDR2 SNEGSKA (reference sequence). The CDR3 runs 15 residues. The CDR3 sequence is CNARDSRTGGYEQYF. The CDR3, as DNA: TGCAATGCTAGAGATAGTAGGACAGGGGGCTACGAGCAGTACTTC.

By share, this clonotype counts as medium-sized. This chain joins TRBV28 and TRBJ2-7, with TRBD1 as a possible D gene (5 bases). Between the trimmed V and J ends, which lost 0 bases and 2 bases, there was a span of 8 bases. Germline V gives CDR1 MDHEN, CDR2 SYDVKM. The CDR3 has 14 amino acids. The CDR3 DNA reads as TGTGCCAGCAGTTTATGGGACACAGCCTACGAGCAGTACTTC. Protein product: CASSLWDTAYEQYF.

Within the sample, this clonotype is medium-sized. DNA for the CDR3: TGCGCCAGCAGCTTGCCTAAGACGAACAATGAGCAGTTCTTC. Translation: CASSLPKTNNEQFF. The gene calls are TRBV5-1 and TRBJ2-1; D gene ambiguous. Germline CDR1 reads SGHRS; CDR2 reads YFSETQ. The V gene lost 1 base and the J gene lost 5 bases, with 10 bases spanning the gap. The CDR3 runs 14 residues.

Turning to this clonotype: Just one base apart from a much larger clone, this may be a read error. The genes are TRBV11-3 and TRBJ1-4; 7 nucleotides match TRBD1. The length of the CDR3 is 13 residues. The V gene's germline CDR1 is SGHNT and CDR2 YENEEA. The trim removed 5 bases at V and 12 bases at J, leaving 9 bases unmatched. CDR3 bases: TGTGCCAGCAGCGCCGACAGGGACCTGGAACTGTTTTTT. Translation: CASSADRDLELFF.

At least ten counts were recorded for this clonotype. The rearrangement links TRBV7-8 to TRBJ1-4, with TRBD1 as a possible D gene (5 bases). CDR1 and CDR2 from the germline V gene are SGHVS and FQNEAQ. The CDR3 length is 16 residues. The germline V and J ends were trimmed by 5 bases and 7 bases, with 20 bases remaining between them. For the CDR3, the DNA is TGTGCCAGCAGCCTAACCAAGACAGCAGCTTTTGAAAAACTGTTTTTT. Encoded protein: CASSLTKTAAFEKLFF.

Relative to its sample, this clonotype is medium-sized. CDR3 DNA sequence: TGCAGCGTTGAAGACCCCTACGAGCAGTACTTC. This encodes CSVEDPYEQYF. The chain recombines TRBV29-1 with TRBJ2-7; D remains unclear. Trimming removed 0 bases at V and 2 bases at J, with 2 bases between. Looked up from germline, CDR1 is SQVTM and CDR2 is ANQGSEA. CDR3 length: 11 residues.

About this clonotype: A much larger clone is a single base away; this may be a read error. This chain links TRBV6-2 or TRBV6-3 with TRBJ1-6, with D possibly matching TRBD1 (5 bases). This CDR3 has 16 amino acids. Germline-derived CDR1 and CDR2 are MNHEY and SVGEGT. Trimming stripped 2 bases from V and 8 bases from J, with 16 bases between. CDR3 in DNA: TGTGCCAGCAGTTACGCGGGGCAGAGGGTGGATTCACCCCTCCACTTT. This codes for CASSYAGQRVDSPLHF.